This T cell receptor (beta chain) was sequenced for a study of kidney transplant recipient with SARS-CoV-2 infection. With V trimmed by 2 bases and J by 0 bases, 6 bases remained unmatched. The germline CDR1 and CDR2 sequences are MNHEY and SMNVEV (reference sequence). There are 17 residues in the CDR3. In this sample, this clonotype turned up many times. TCRdb processed the reads anew with MiXCR; each CDR3 protein has one entry. The table shows about 240,000 distinct CDR3 sequences, with 25% to 30% occurring only once. The source of this sequence is a male patient aged 30 to 40 who had COVID-19 and was a kidney transplant recipient. Some T cells may originate from the graft donor. V and J are TRBV27 and TRBJ2-1; 8 bases line up with TRBD2. The sample here was a blood sample, taken at baseline and between days 110 and 120 from a kidney transplant recipient. The CDR3 bases are TGTGCCAGCAGTTTAGAGGGCGGGAGGTTCTCCTACAATGAGCAGTTCTTC. Translating gives CASSLEGGRFSYNEQFF.